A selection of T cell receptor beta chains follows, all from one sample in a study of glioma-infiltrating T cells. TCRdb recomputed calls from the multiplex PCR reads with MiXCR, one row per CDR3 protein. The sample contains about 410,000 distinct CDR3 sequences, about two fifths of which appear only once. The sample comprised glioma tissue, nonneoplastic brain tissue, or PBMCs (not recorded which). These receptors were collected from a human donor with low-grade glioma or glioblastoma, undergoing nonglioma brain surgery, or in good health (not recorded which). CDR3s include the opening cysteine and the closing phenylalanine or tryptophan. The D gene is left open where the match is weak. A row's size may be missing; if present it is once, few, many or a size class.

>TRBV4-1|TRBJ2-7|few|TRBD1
CASSRLATGPDEQYF
TGCGCCAGCAGCCGGCTCGCGACAGGGCCCGACGAGCAGTACTTC
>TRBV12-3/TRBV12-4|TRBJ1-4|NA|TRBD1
CASSRQGRANEKLFF
TGTGCCAGCAGTAGACAGGGCAGGGCTAATGAAAAACTGTTTTTT
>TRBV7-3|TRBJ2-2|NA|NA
CASSPLPGTVNTGELFF
TGTGCCAGCAGCCCTTTACCAGGGACGGTGAACACCGGGGAGCTGTTTTTT
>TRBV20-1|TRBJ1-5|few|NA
CSARTNYREQPQHF
TGCAGTGCTAGAACCAATTACAGGGAACAGCCCCAGCATTTT
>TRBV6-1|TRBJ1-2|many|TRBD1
CASSPGQVGGYTF
TGTGCCAGCAGTCCGGGACAGGTCGGGGGCTACACCTTC
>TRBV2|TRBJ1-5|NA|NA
CASSDVLSNQPQHF
TGTGCCAGCAGTGACGTGCTTAGCAATCAGCCCCAGCATTTT
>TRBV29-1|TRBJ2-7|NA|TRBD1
CSVEGGTGATYEQYF
TGCAGCGTTGAAGGTGGGACAGGGGCTACCTACGAGCAGTACTTC
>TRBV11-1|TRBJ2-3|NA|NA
CASGPRITDTQYF
TGTGCCAGCGGTCCGCGGATCACAGATACGCAGTATTTT
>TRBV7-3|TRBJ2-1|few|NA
CASSLTLRPTYDEQFF
TGTGCCAGCAGCTTAACGTTACGTCCCACCTATGATGAGCAGTTCTTC
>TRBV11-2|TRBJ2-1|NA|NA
CASSLAPLVPNKQFF
TGTGCCAGCAGCTTAGCCCCACTAGTCCCCAATAAGCAGTTCTTC
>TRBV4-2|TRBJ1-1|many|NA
CASKIKGVAEAFF
TGTGCCAGCAAGATAAAAGGGGTGGCTGAAGCTTTCTTT
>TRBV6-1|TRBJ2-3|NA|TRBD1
CASSQWTGGTDTQYF
TGTGCCAGCAGTCAGTGGACAGGGGGTACAGATACGCAGTATTTT
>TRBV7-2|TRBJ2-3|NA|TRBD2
CASSLLRTSGSTDTQYF
TGTGCCAGCAGCTTGCTTCGGACTAGCGGGAGCACAGATACGCAGTATTTT
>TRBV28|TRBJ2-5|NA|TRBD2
CASSPISGTKETQYF
TGTGCCAGCAGTCCTATCTCCGGGACTAAAGAGACCCAGTACTTC
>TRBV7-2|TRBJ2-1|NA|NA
CASSSHPVYLKSYNEQFF
TGTGCCAGCAGCTCACACCCGGTCTATCTTAAATCCTACAATGAGCAGTTCTTC
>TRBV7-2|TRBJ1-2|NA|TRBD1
CASSRQGWGGYTF
TGTGCCAGCAGTCGACAGGGTTGGGGTGGCTACACCTTC
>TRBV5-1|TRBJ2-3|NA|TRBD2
CASSYLAGEGPHTQYF
TGCGCCAGCAGTTACCTAGCGGGAGAGGGGCCGCATACGCAGTATTTT
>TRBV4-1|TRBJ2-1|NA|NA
CAGSQDLRGAEQFF
TGCGCCGGCAGCCAAGATCTCCGGGGGGCTGAGCAGTTCTTC
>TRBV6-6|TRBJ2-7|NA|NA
CASRGSGTGYEQYF
TGTGCCAGCAGGGGTAGCGGGACAGGCTACGAGCAGTACTTC
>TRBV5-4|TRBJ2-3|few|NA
CASSLVLGTDTQYF
TGTGCCAGCAGCTTGGTTCTTGGCACAGATACGCAGTATTTT
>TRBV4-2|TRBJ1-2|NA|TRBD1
CASSWDRGFGYTF
TGTGCCAGCAGCTGGGACAGGGGTTTTGGCTACACCTTC
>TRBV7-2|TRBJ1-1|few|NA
CASSLRMGLSSLGAFF
TGTGCCAGCAGCTTAAGAATGGGACTGTCGTCCCTGGGAGCTTTCTTT
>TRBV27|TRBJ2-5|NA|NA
CASSLLGFGRPTLETQYF
TGTGCCAGCAGTTTACTAGGTTTTGGGCGGCCGACCTTGGAGACCCAGTACTTC
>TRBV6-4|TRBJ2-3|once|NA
CASSEDSTDTQCF
TGTGCCAGCAGTGAAGACAGCACAGATACGCAGTGTTTT
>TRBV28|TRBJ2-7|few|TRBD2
CASSFQTSGGLGYEQYF
TGTGCCAGCAGTTTCCAGACAAGCGGGGGCTTGGGGTACGAGCAGTACTTC
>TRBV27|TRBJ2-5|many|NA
CASRGTNLETQYF
TGTGCCAGCAGGGGGACCAACTTAGAGACCCAGTACTTC
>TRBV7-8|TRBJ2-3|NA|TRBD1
CASSTGARTDTQYF
TGTGCCAGCAGCACAGGGGCTCGCACAGATACGCAGTATTTT
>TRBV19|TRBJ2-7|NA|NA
CASSIKFSYEQYF
TGTGCCAGTAGTATCAAATTCTCCTACGAGCAGTACTTC
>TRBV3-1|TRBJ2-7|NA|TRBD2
CVSSPSGGRGYEQYF
TGTGTCAGCAGCCCGAGTGGGGGGAGGGGCTACGAGCAGTACTTC
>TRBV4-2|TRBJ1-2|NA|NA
CARSQESFWGYTF
TGTGCCCGCAGCCAAGAGAGCTTCTGGGGCTACACCTTC
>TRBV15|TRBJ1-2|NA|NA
CATSRVADRGYTF
TGTGCCACCAGCAGAGTTGCAGATCGCGGCTACACCTTC
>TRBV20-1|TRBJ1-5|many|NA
CSATGFNQPQHF
TGCAGTGCAACAGGGTTCAATCAGCCCCAGCATTTT
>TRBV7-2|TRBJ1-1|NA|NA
CASSPEARGRRAEAFF
TGTGCCAGCAGCCCCGAGGCCCGGGGCCGAAGGGCTGAAGCTTTCTTT
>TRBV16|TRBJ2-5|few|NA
CASSQSGGYGAQYF
TGTGCCAGCAGCCAATCAGGAGGGTATGGGGCCCAGTACTTC
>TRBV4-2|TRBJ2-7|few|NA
CASSLMDLSTYEQYF
TGTGCCAGCAGCCTGATGGACTTATCTACCTACGAGCAGTACTTC
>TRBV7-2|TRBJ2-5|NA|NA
CASSWTRATRETQYF
TGTGCCAGCAGCTGGACAAGGGCAACCCGGGAGACCCAGTACTTC
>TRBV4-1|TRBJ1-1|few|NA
CASSQDHPLTEAFF
TGCGCCAGCAGCCAAGACCACCCCCTCACGGAAGCTTTCTTT
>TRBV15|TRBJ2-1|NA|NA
CATSRDTGNEQFF
TGTGCCACCAGCAGAGACACGGGCAATGAGCAGTTCTTC
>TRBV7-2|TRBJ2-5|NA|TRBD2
CASSFSSGSGETQYF
TGTGCCAGCAGCTTTTCTAGCGGGAGCGGAGAGACCCAGTACTTC
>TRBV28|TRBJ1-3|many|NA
CATTAGALSGNTIYF
TGTGCCACCACGGCAGGCGCCCTCTCTGGAAACACCATATATTTT
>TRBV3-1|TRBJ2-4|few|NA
CASSHLWRAKNIQYF
TGTGCCAGCAGCCACCTCTGGAGAGCCAAAAACATTCAGTACTTC
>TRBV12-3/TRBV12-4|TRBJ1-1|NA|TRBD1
CASSLGTTGSITEAFF
TGTGCCAGCAGTTTAGGGACGACAGGGTCTATCACTGAAGCTTTCTTT
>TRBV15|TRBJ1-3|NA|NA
CATSRDLGTGNTTYF
TGTGCCACCAGCAGAGATTTGGGGACTGGAAACACCACATATTTT
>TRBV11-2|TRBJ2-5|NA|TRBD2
CASNAGTSYGRVETQYF
TGTGCCAGCAATGCCGGGACTAGCTACGGGAGGGTAGAGACCCAGTACTTC
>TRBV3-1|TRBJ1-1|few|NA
CASSQGSTEAFF
TGTGCCAGCAGCCAAGGAAGTACTGAAGCTTTCTTT
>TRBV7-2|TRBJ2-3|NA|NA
CASSPEVAQNTQYF
TGTGCCAGCAGCCCCGAGGTCGCTCAGAATACGCAGTATTTT
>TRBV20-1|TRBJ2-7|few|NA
CSASHLAGAYRYEQYF
TGCAGTGCTAGCCACCTCGCAGGGGCTTATCGCTACGAGCAGTACTTC
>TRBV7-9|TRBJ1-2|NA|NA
CASSPAGGYGYTF
TGTGCCAGCAGCCCGGCCGGGGGCTATGGCTACACCTTC
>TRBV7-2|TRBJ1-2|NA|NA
CASSLSRDSRNYGYTF
TGTGCCAGCAGCCTTTCCCGGGACTCAAGAAACTATGGCTACACCTTC
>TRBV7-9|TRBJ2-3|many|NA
CASSPGDTSSPQTDTQYF
TGTGCCAGCAGCCCCGGGGACACATCCTCCCCCCAGACAGATACGCAGTATTTT
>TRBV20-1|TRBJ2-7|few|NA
CSARAVDEQYF
TGCAGTGCTAGAGCCGTAGACGAGCAGTACTTC
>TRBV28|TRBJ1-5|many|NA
CASTQSPTGNQPQHF
TGTGCCAGCACCCAATCCCCCACCGGGAATCAGCCCCAGCATTTT
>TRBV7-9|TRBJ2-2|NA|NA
CASSRIAVRGELFF
TGTGCCAGCAGCAGAATAGCGGTTCGGGGGGAGCTGTTTTTT
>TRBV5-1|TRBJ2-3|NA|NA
CASSLTWDPDTQYF
TGCGCCAGCAGCTTAACGTGGGACCCAGATACGCAGTATTTT